The clone carrying this T cell receptor beta chain came up many times. These data originate in a study of blood T cells in healthy people across ages. Sample-barcoded 5' priming and a J-beta primer mix drove a second PCR of roughly 6 to 12 cycles. Every single cDNA molecule received a tag from a template-switch adaptor with 12 random nucleotides. TCRdb analysed the 5' RACE reads with MiXCR anew, one entry per CDR3 protein. The sample carries around 870,000 distinct CDR3 sequences, less than 35% recorded once. Sequenced input: blood. The origin of this receptor is a woman aged 80 or over in good health.

CDR3 DNA: TGTGCCAGCAGTGTAAGGGCGGATACGCAGTATTTT. Translating gives CASSVRADTQYF. The chain has TRBV12-3 or TRBV12-4 and TRBJ2-3; D is unclear. The CDR3 extends over 12 amino acids. V was clipped by 5 bases and J by 6 bases, with 9 bases between them.